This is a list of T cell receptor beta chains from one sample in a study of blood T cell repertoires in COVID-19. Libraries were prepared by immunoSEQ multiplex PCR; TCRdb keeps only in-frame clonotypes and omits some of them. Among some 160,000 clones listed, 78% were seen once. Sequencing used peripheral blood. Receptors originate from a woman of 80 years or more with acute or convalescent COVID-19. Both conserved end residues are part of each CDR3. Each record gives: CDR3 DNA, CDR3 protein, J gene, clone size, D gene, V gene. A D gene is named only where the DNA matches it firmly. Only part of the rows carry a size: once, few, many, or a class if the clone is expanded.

CDR3 DNA: TGTGCCAGCAGCCCCGGACAGCTGGGACCACAGGGCTACACCTTC; CDR3 protein: CASSPGQLGPQGYTF; J gene: TRBJ1-2; clone size: .; D gene: .; V gene: TRBV6-6
CDR3 DNA: TGTGCCAGCTCACCATCGGTCGGTGATGGAAACACCATATATTTT; CDR3 protein: CASSPSVGDGNTIYF; J gene: TRBJ1-3; clone size: .; D gene: .; V gene: TRBV18
CDR3 DNA: TGTGCCAGCAGTTTTGGGTTCGAGGAAGAAGAGACCCAGTACTTC; CDR3 protein: CASSFGFEEEETQYF; J gene: TRBJ2-5; clone size: once; D gene: .; V gene: TRBV6-5
CDR3 DNA: TGTGCCTGGAGTCAGAGGACAGGGGGGAATTCACCCCTCCACTTT; CDR3 protein: CAWSQRTGGNSPLHF; J gene: TRBJ1-6; clone size: .; D gene: TRBD1; V gene: TRBV30
CDR3 DNA: TGTGCCAGCAGTACAGAGATCTCCTACGAGCAGTACTTC; CDR3 protein: CASSTEISYEQYF; J gene: TRBJ2-7; clone size: many; D gene: .; V gene: TRBV7-9
CDR3 DNA: TGTGCCAGCAGTGAACCGATGGGAGCAACTAATGAAAAACTGTTTTTT; CDR3 protein: CASSEPMGATNEKLFF; J gene: TRBJ1-4; clone size: few; D gene: .; V gene: TRBV2
CDR3 DNA: TGTGCCAGCAGTGCCCTTAGCGGAGGCACTGAAGCTTTCTTT; CDR3 protein: CASSALSGGTEAFF; J gene: TRBJ1-1; clone size: .; D gene: .; V gene: TRBV27
CDR3 DNA: TGTGCCAGCAGCCTACTAGGGACAGATACGCAGTATTTT; CDR3 protein: CASSLLGTDTQYF; J gene: TRBJ2-3; clone size: .; D gene: .; V gene: TRBV5-6
CDR3 DNA: TGTGCCAGCAGCAGGACACTCAGGAGGAACACTGAAGCTTTCTTT; CDR3 protein: CASSRTLRRNTEAFF; J gene: TRBJ1-1; clone size: .; D gene: .; V gene: TRBV6-5
CDR3 DNA: TGCGCCAGCAGCTTCGTAATGAACACTGAAGCTTTCTTT; CDR3 protein: CASSFVMNTEAFF; J gene: TRBJ1-1; clone size: .; D gene: .; V gene: TRBV5-1
CDR3 DNA: TGTGCCAGCAGCACTAGCGGGGCCTCCTACAATGAGCAGTTCTTC; CDR3 protein: CASSTSGASYNEQFF; J gene: TRBJ2-1; clone size: .; D gene: TRBD2; V gene: TRBV7-2
CDR3 DNA: TGTGCCAGCAGCGACCGGACTAGCGGGGGCCCCTACAATGAGCAGTTCTTC; CDR3 protein: CASSDRTSGGPYNEQFF; J gene: TRBJ2-1; clone size: once; D gene: TRBD2; V gene: TRBV7-9
CDR3 DNA: TGTGCCTGGAGCCCCATCTCTCGGACAGGGGCAGGGAACACTGAAGCTTTCTTT; CDR3 protein: CAWSPISRTGAGNTEAFF; J gene: TRBJ1-1; clone size: .; D gene: TRBD1; V gene: TRBV30
CDR3 DNA: TGTGCCAGCAGCGCGTCTCGACTAGCGGGAAACTACAATGAGCAGTTCTTC; CDR3 protein: CASSASRLAGNYNEQFF; J gene: TRBJ2-1; clone size: .; D gene: TRBD2; V gene: TRBV9
CDR3 DNA: TGTGCCAGCAGTGCAGGGGAGCATCAGCCCCAGCATTTT; CDR3 protein: CASSAGEHQPQHF; J gene: TRBJ1-5; clone size: .; D gene: .; V gene: TRBV12-3/TRBV12-4
CDR3 DNA: TGTGCCAGCAGCTTAACACAGCAACACTACGAGCAGTACTTC; CDR3 protein: CASSLTQQHYEQYF; J gene: TRBJ2-7; clone size: .; D gene: .; V gene: TRBV7-9
CDR3 DNA: TGTGCCTGGGGGACGGGGGGAAAAAAGACCCAGTACTTC; CDR3 protein: CAWGTGGKKTQYF; J gene: TRBJ2-5; clone size: .; D gene: TRBD2; V gene: TRBV30
CDR3 DNA: TGTGCCACCAGTGAGAGGACAGGGCCCGATGGCTACACCTTC; CDR3 protein: CATSERTGPDGYTF; J gene: TRBJ1-2; clone size: .; D gene: TRBD1; V gene: TRBV24-1
CDR3 DNA: TGTGCCAGCAGTAACAGGGGGCGTAGAGAGACCCAGTACTTC; CDR3 protein: CASSNRGRRETQYF; J gene: TRBJ2-5; clone size: .; D gene: TRBD1; V gene: TRBV28
CDR3 DNA: TGTGCCAGCAGCCCCAAGCGACGCCTAACGCAGGAGCAGTTCTTC; CDR3 protein: CASSPKRRLTQEQFF; J gene: TRBJ2-1; clone size: few; D gene: .; V gene: TRBV7-9
CDR3 DNA: TGTGCCAGCAGCTATAGTACTGACTACGAGCAGTACTTC; CDR3 protein: CASSYSTDYEQYF; J gene: TRBJ2-7; clone size: .; D gene: .; V gene: TRBV11-2
CDR3 DNA: TGTGCCAGCAGTTTACAAACAGGGGTAGGGTCACCCCTCCACTTT; CDR3 protein: CASSLQTGVGSPLHF; J gene: TRBJ1-6; clone size: .; D gene: TRBD1; V gene: TRBV27
CDR3 DNA: TGTGCCAGCAGCCCTGATGAGGAGTTCTATGGCTACACCTTC; CDR3 protein: CASSPDEEFYGYTF; J gene: TRBJ1-2; clone size: .; D gene: .; V gene: TRBV7-8
CDR3 DNA: TGCGCCAGCAGCCAAGACGGGACTAGCGGTTACAATGAGCAGTTCTTC; CDR3 protein: CASSQDGTSGYNEQFF; J gene: TRBJ2-1; clone size: .; D gene: TRBD2; V gene: TRBV4-1
CDR3 DNA: TGTGCCAGTAGTATTTCCGGTCTGTTTGAGACCCAGTACTTC; CDR3 protein: CASSISGLFETQYF; J gene: TRBJ2-5; clone size: .; D gene: .; V gene: TRBV19
CDR3 DNA: TGTGCCAGCTCCCCCCTTAGCGGGATTCTTGATGAGCAGTTCTTC; CDR3 protein: CASSPLSGILDEQFF; J gene: TRBJ2-1; clone size: .; D gene: TRBD2; V gene: TRBV18
CDR3 DNA: TGTGCCACCAGCAGAGATCTTAGCACAGATACGCAGTATTTT; CDR3 protein: CATSRDLSTDTQYF; J gene: TRBJ2-3; clone size: .; D gene: .; V gene: TRBV15
CDR3 DNA: TGTGCCAGCAGGATCTTCCCGGGGGGGCAAGAGACCCAGTACTTC; CDR3 protein: CASRIFPGGQETQYF; J gene: TRBJ2-5; clone size: .; D gene: TRBD2; V gene: TRBV2
CDR3 DNA: TGTGCCAGCAGTCGAGAGGGGGATAGCAATCAGCCCCAGCATTTT; CDR3 protein: CASSREGDSNQPQHF; J gene: TRBJ1-5; clone size: .; D gene: .; V gene: TRBV2
CDR3 DNA: TGTGCCAGCAACCTACAGGGCATACCAAACACTGAAGCTTTCTTT; CDR3 protein: CASNLQGIPNTEAFF; J gene: TRBJ1-1; clone size: .; D gene: .; V gene: TRBV19
CDR3 DNA: TGCGCCAGCAGGAGCCTGACAGTCACCAACTCCTACAATGAGCAGTTCTTC; CDR3 protein: CASRSLTVTNSYNEQFF; J gene: TRBJ2-1; clone size: .; D gene: .; V gene: TRBV5-4
CDR3 DNA: TGTGCCAGCGCCGGGACAGGGATGTACGAGCAGTACTTC; CDR3 protein: CASAGTGMYEQYF; J gene: TRBJ2-7; clone size: .; D gene: TRBD1; V gene: TRBV7-9
CDR3 DNA: TGCGCCAGCAGCAAAGCGGGAGGTGAGCAGTTCTTC; CDR3 protein: CASSKAGGEQFF; J gene: TRBJ2-1; clone size: few; D gene: TRBD2; V gene: TRBV10-1
CDR3 DNA: TGTGCCACCAGTGATTTGGCGGTCCGGCCCAATGAGCAGTTCTTC; CDR3 protein: CATSDLAVRPNEQFF; J gene: TRBJ2-1; clone size: .; D gene: .; V gene: TRBV24-1
CDR3 DNA: TGCGCCAGCAGCCAAGCGGACAGGGGGCGAGAGACCCAGTACTTC; CDR3 protein: CASSQADRGRETQYF; J gene: TRBJ2-5; clone size: .; D gene: TRBD1; V gene: TRBV4-1
CDR3 DNA: TGTGCCAGTAGCGTGACAGGGGACCCTGGCGGGGAGCTGTTTTTT; CDR3 protein: CASSVTGDPGGELFF; J gene: TRBJ2-2; clone size: few; D gene: TRBD1; V gene: TRBV19
CDR3 DNA: TGTGCCGGGCGGACTCCCCCAGAGACCCAGTACTTC; CDR3 protein: CAGRTPPETQYF; J gene: TRBJ2-5; clone size: .; D gene: .; V gene: TRBV5-4
CDR3 DNA: TGTGCCAGCTCAGGTGGACAGGGCACCACTGAAGCTTTCTTT; CDR3 protein: CASSGGQGTTEAFF; J gene: TRBJ1-1; clone size: .; D gene: TRBD1; V gene: TRBV18
CDR3 DNA: TGTGCCTGGAGTGCTACCGCTGCGGGGATCTACACCTTC; CDR3 protein: CAWSATAAGIYTF; J gene: TRBJ1-2; clone size: .; D gene: .; V gene: TRBV30
CDR3 DNA: TGTGCCAGCAGCGTAGCTGTGCTAGCGGGATTCAATGAGCAGTTCTTC; CDR3 protein: CASSVAVLAGFNEQFF; J gene: TRBJ2-1; clone size: .; D gene: TRBD2; V gene: TRBV9
CDR3 DNA: TGTGCCAGCAGCCGACAGGGCACGATGAACACTGAAGCTTTCTTT; CDR3 protein: CASSRQGTMNTEAFF; J gene: TRBJ1-1; clone size: few; D gene: TRBD1; V gene: TRBV11-2
CDR3 DNA: TGTGCCTGGAGTGTAAACCGGGGGGGCTACACCTTC; CDR3 protein: CAWSVNRGGYTF; J gene: TRBJ1-2; clone size: .; D gene: .; V gene: TRBV30
CDR3 DNA: TGTGCCAGCTCACCAGTTACCAGGGGGGACGAGCAGTACTTC; CDR3 protein: CASSPVTRGDEQYF; J gene: TRBJ2-7; clone size: .; D gene: .; V gene: TRBV18
CDR3 DNA: TGTGCCAGCAGCCAGAGGGACTCATATGGCTACACCTTC; CDR3 protein: CASSQRDSYGYTF; J gene: TRBJ1-2; clone size: few; D gene: .; V gene: TRBV3-1/TRBV3-2
CDR3 DNA: TGTGCCAGCCGGGAGCCTAACTATGGCTACACCTTC; CDR3 protein: CASREPNYGYTF; J gene: TRBJ1-2; clone size: once; D gene: .; V gene: TRBV6-5
CDR3 DNA: TGTGCCAGCAGCTTAGCTGGCATGAACACTGAAGCTTTCTTT; CDR3 protein: CASSLAGMNTEAFF; J gene: TRBJ1-1; clone size: .; D gene: .; V gene: TRBV11-2
CDR3 DNA: TGCGCCAGCAGCTCCCAACAGGGATCGACTACTGAAGCTTTCTTT; CDR3 protein: CASSSQQGSTTEAFF; J gene: TRBJ1-1; clone size: few; D gene: .; V gene: TRBV5-1
CDR3 DNA: TGTGCCAGCAGCCCGCGGGGGATGGACTACGAGCAGTACTTC; CDR3 protein: CASSPRGMDYEQYF; J gene: TRBJ2-7; clone size: .; D gene: TRBD2; V gene: TRBV7-2
CDR3 DNA: TGTGCCAGCAGCCCGAGTGAGACTAGGAGGACAGATACGCAGTATTTT; CDR3 protein: CASSPSETRRTDTQYF; J gene: TRBJ2-3; clone size: .; D gene: .; V gene: TRBV25-1
CDR3 DNA: TGTGCCAGCAGCTCCGGGACTAGTTTGGATACGCAGTATTTT; CDR3 protein: CASSSGTSLDTQYF; J gene: TRBJ2-3; clone size: many; D gene: TRBD2; V gene: TRBV7-9
CDR3 DNA: TGCGCCAGCAGCTTGGCGGGGTCGCGGGAAAAACTGTTTTTT; CDR3 protein: CASSLAGSREKLFF; J gene: TRBJ1-4; clone size: .; D gene: .; V gene: TRBV5-1
CDR3 DNA: TGTGCCACCCAGGGAGGCTATGGCTACACCTTC; CDR3 protein: CATQGGYGYTF; J gene: TRBJ1-2; clone size: .; D gene: .; V gene: TRBV24-1
CDR3 DNA: TGTGCCAGCAGTTTAGGGGGGAGGAATGGCTACACCTTC; CDR3 protein: CASSLGGRNGYTF; J gene: TRBJ1-2; clone size: .; D gene: .; V gene: TRBV12-3/TRBV12-4
CDR3 DNA: TGTGCCAGCAGTCAACATCAGGGATACGAGCAGTACTTC; CDR3 protein: CASSQHQGYEQYF; J gene: TRBJ2-7; clone size: .; D gene: .; V gene: TRBV28
CDR3 DNA: TGTGCCAGCAGCAAGACAGGGGGCGGCTATGGCTACACCTTC; CDR3 protein: CASSKTGGGYGYTF; J gene: TRBJ1-2; clone size: .; D gene: TRBD1; V gene: TRBV6-5
CDR3 DNA: TGCGCCAGCAGCCCCGACAGCTCCTATGGCTACACCTTC; CDR3 protein: CASSPDSSYGYTF; J gene: TRBJ1-2; clone size: .; D gene: .; V gene: TRBV5-1
CDR3 DNA: TGTGCCAGTAGTATCCCCCGGACAGGCCGAGGGGTTAATGAAAAACTGTTTTTT; CDR3 protein: CASSIPRTGRGVNEKLFF; J gene: TRBJ1-4; clone size: .; D gene: TRBD1; V gene: TRBV19
CDR3 DNA: TGTGCCAGCAGCCTGGGACTATCAAATGAGCAGTTCTTC; CDR3 protein: CASSLGLSNEQFF; J gene: TRBJ2-1; clone size: .; D gene: TRBD2; V gene: TRBV11-2
CDR3 DNA: TGTGCCAGCAGTAGCGCCCCTGGAAACACCATATATTTT; CDR3 protein: CASSSAPGNTIYF; J gene: TRBJ1-3; clone size: .; D gene: .; V gene: TRBV6-5